The entry below gives a single T cell receptor beta chain sequence along with its context. The antigen is not known. The table came from immunoSEQ multiplex PCR; TCRdb's copy has only in-frame clones and leaves some out. This table has around 2,000,000 clones, about 95% appearing once. Trimming at V came to 0 bases and at J to 0 bases, leaving 11 bases not matched to a gene. Germline loops: CDR1 MGHRA, CDR2 YSYEKL. This CDR3 has 18 amino acids. The entry originates in a study of shared clonotypes between healthy human individuals. Whole-study context: The donors, two women and a few men, were aged 18 to 49. Study-wide points: As a rule, naive subsets had a larger estimated richness than memory subsets.

Positive CCR7 selection of CD45RO-negative cells yielded the naive CD8 cells, and terminally differentiated effector memory CD45RA+ cells were excluded. Sequences were obtained from naive CD8+ T cells sorted from blood. The rearrangement uses TRBV4-1 and TRBJ2-7, with 7 nucleotides matching TRBD2. The source of this sequence is a man aged 18 to 30 in good health. CDR3 nucleotide sequence: TGCGCCAGCAGCCAAGATCCTAGCGGTCTCTTTAGCTCCTACGAGCAGTACTTC. This codes for CASSQDPSGLFSSYEQYF.